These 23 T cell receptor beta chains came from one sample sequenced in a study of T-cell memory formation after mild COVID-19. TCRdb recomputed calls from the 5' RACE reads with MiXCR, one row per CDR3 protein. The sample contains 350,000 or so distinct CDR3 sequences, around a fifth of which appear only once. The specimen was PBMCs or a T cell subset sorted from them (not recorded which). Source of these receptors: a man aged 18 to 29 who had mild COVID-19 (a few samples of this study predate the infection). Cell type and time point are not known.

CDR3 sequence: CASSVLAGHTEDTQYF. In nucleotides, the CDR3 is TGTGCCAGCAGCGTACTAGCGGGCCATACGGAGGATACGCAGTATTTT. This chain links TRBV9 with TRBJ2-3; 8 nucleotides match TRBD2. With 1 base clipped from V and 6 bases from J, the junction kept 10 bases outside the gene matches. Germline loops: CDR1 SGDLS, CDR2 YYNGEE. The CDR3 runs 16 residues.

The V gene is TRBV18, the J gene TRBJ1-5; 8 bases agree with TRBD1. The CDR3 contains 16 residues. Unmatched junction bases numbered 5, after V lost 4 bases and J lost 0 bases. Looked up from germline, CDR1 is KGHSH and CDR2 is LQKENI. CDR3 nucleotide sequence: TGTGCCAGCTCACGTCAGGGGGCGCATAGCAATCAGCCCCAGCATTTT. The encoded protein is CASSRQGAHSNQPQHF.

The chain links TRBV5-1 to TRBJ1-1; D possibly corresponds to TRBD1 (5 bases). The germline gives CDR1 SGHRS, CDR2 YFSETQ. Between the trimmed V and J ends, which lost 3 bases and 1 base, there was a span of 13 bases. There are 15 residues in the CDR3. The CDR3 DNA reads TGCGCCAGCAGCTCTCACCAAGGACAGAACACTGAAGCTTTCTTT. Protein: CASSSHQGQNTEAFF.

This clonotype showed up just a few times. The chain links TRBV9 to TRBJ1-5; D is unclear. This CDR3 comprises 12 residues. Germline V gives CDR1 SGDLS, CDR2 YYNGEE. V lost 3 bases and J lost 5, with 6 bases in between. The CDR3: CASSAGDQPQHF. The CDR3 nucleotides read TGTGCCAGCAGCGCGGGTGATCAGCCCCAGCATTTT. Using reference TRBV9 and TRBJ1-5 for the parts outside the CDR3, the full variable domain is DSGVTQTPKHLITATGQRVTLRCSPRSGDLSVYWYQQSLDQGLQFLIQYYNGEERAKGNILERFSAQQFPDLHSELNLSSLELGDSALYFCASSAGDQPQHFGDGTRLSIL.

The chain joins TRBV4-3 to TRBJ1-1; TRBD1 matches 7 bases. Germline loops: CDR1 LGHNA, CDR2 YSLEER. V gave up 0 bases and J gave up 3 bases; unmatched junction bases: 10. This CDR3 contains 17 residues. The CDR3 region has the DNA TGCGCCAGCAGCCAAGAGGACAGGACCGGGGCGCACACTGAAGCTTTCTTT. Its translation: CASSQEDRTGAHTEAFF.

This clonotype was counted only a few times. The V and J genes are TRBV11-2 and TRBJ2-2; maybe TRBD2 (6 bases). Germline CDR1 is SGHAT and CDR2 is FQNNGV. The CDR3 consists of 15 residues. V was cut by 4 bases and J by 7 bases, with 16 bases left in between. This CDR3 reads CASSSLRGRIGELFF. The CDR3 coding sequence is TGTGCCAGCAGCTCACTCCGGGGGAGGATCGGGGAGCTGTTTTTT.

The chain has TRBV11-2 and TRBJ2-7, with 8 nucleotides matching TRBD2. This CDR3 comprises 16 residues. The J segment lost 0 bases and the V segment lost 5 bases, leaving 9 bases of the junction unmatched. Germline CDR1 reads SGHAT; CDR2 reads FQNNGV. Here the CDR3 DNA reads TGTGCCAGCAGCCCGGGAGTTAGCGGGGTCTCCTACGAGCAGTACTTC. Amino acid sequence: CASSPGVSGVSYEQYF.

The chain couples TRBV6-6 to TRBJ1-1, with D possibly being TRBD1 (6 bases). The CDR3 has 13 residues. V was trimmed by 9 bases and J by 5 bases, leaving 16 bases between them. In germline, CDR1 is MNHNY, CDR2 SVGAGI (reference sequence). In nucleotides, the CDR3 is TGTGCCAGTACCGGGACAAGGCTAACTGAAGCTTTCTTT. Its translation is CASTGTRLTEAFF.

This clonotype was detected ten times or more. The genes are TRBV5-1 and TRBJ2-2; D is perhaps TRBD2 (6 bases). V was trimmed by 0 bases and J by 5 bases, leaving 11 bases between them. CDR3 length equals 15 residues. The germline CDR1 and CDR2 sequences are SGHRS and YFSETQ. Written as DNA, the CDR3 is TGCGCCAGCAGCTTGGCTAGCGCCGGAACCGGGGAGCTGTTTTTT. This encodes CASSLASAGTGELFF.

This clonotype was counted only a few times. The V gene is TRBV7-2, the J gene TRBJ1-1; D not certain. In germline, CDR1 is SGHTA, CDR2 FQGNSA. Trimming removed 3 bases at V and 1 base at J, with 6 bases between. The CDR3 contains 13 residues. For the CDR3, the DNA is TGTGCCAGCAGCTTCGCGAAGAACACTGAAGCTTTCTTT. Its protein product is CASSFAKNTEAFF.

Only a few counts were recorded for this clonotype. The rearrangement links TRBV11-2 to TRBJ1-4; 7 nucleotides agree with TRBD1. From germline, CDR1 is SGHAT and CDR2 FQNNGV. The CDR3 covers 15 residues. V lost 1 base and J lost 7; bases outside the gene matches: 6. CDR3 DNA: TGTGCCAGCAGCTTAGTAGGGACAGCGGGTGAAAAACTGTTTTTT. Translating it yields CASSLVGTAGEKLFF.

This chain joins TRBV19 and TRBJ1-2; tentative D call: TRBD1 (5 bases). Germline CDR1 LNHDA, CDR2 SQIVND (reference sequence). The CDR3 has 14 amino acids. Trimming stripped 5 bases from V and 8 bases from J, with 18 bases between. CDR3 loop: CASSASRDRRGYTF. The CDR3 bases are TGTGCCAGTAGTGCCAGTCGCGACAGACGCGGCTACACCTTC.

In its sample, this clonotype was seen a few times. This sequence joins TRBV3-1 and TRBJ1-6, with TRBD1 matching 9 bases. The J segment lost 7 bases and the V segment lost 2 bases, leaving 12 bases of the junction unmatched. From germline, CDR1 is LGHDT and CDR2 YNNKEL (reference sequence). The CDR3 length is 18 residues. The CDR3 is CASSQFPVAGTGNSPLHF. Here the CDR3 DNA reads TGTGCCAGCAGCCAATTCCCCGTGGCCGGGACAGGGAATTCACCCCTCCACTTT.

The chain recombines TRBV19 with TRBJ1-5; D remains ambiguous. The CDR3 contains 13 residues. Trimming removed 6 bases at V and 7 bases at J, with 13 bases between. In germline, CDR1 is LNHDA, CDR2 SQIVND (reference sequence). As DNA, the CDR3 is TGTGCCAGTAGCCTCAATGGGTGGCAGCCCCAGCATTTT. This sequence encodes CASSLNGWQPQHF.

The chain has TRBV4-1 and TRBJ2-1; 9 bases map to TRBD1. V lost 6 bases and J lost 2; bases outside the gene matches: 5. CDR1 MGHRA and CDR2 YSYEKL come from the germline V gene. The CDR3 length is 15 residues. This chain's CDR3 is CASRMGQGTYNEQFF. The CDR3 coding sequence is TGCGCCAGCAGGATGGGACAGGGAACCTACAATGAGCAGTTCTTC.

The CDR3 DNA reads TGTGCCAGCAGCCCGGGCCGGCGGGGGATTACCCTAAACTATGGCTACACCTTC. Its translation: CASSPGRRGITLNYGYTF. V and J are TRBV12-3 or TRBV12-4 and TRBJ1-2; TRBD1 might be the D (5 bases). V was clipped by 6 bases and J by 2 bases, with 25 bases between them. The CDR3 loop spans 18 amino acids.

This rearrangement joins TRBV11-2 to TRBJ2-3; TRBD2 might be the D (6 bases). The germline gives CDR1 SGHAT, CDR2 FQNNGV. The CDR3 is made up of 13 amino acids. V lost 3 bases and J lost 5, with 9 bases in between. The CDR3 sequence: CASSFWGVDTQYF. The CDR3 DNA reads TGTGCCAGCAGCTTTTGGGGGGTAGATACGCAGTATTTT.

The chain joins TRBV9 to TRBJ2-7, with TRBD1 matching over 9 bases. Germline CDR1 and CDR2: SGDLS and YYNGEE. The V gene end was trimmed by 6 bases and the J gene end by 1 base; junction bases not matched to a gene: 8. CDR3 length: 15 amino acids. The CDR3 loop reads CASTAGTGKSYEQYF. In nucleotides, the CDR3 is TGTGCCAGCACTGCCGGGACAGGGAAGTCCTACGAGCAGTACTTC.

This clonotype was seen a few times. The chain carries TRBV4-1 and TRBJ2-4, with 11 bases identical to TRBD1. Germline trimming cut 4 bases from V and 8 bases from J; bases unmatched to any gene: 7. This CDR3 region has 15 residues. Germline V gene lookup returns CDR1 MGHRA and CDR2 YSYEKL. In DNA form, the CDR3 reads TGCGCCAGCAGCCGAATGGACAGGGGGCTTGACATTCAGTACTTC. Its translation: CASSRMDRGLDIQYF.

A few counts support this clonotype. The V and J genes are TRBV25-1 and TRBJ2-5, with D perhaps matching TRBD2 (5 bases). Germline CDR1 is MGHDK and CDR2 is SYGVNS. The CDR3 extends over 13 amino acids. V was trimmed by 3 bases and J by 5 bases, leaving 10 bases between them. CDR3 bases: TGTGCCAGCAGTGATGCAGCGGAGGAGACCCAGTACTTC. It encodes CASSDAAEETQYF.

Here the CDR3 reads CASSSDRVTYNEQFF. The CDR3 DNA reads as TGCGCCAGCAGCTCTGACAGGGTAACCTACAATGAGCAGTTCTTC. The V and J genes are TRBV5-1 and TRBJ2-1; TRBD1 agrees at 7 bases. Germline CDR1 and CDR2: SGHRS and YFSETQ. The CDR3 has 15 amino acids. V shed 3 bases and J 2 bases; nucleotides not matched to a gene: 5.

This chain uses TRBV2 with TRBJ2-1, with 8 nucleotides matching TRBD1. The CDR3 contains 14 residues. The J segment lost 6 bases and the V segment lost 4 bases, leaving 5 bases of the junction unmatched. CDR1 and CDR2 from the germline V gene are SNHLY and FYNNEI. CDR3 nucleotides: TGTGCCAGCAGTGGGACAGGGACCCCCAATGAGCAGTTCTTC. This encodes CASSGTGTPNEQFF.

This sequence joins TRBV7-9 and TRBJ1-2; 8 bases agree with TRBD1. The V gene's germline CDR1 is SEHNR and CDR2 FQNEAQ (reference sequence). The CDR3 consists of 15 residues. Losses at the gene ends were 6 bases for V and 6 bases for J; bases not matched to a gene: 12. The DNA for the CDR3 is TGTGCCAGCAGACCGACCCCCGAACAGGGGGATGGCTACACCTTC. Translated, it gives CASRPTPEQGDGYTF.